These T cell receptor beta chains were read from a single sample in a study of blood T cell repertoires in COVID-19. Data came from immunoSEQ multiplex PCR; TCRdb stores just in-frame clones and leaves some out. Of some 190,000 clones in the sample, 88% are singletons; the top ten hold approximately 1%. The sequenced sample was peripheral blood. The receptor source for this set is a man younger than 40 with acute or convalescent COVID-19. Each CDR3 is given with its conserved first and last residue. D genes are given only for firm matches. Clone size is not always given. Where it is, it says once, few, many or a class for expanded clones.

v_gene: TRBV3-1/TRBV3-2; abundance: -; j_gene: TRBJ1-5; d_gene: -; CDR3aa: CASSQHNSNQPQHF; CDR3nt: TGTGCCAGCAGCCAACACAATAGCAATCAGCCCCAGCATTTT
v_gene: TRBV6-5; abundance: -; j_gene: TRBJ2-1; d_gene: -; CDR3aa: CASRGQVFNEQFF; CDR3nt: TGTGCCAGCAGGGGCCAGGTCTTCAATGAGCAGTTCTTC
v_gene: TRBV3-1/TRBV3-2; abundance: -; j_gene: TRBJ1-2; d_gene: TRBD1; CDR3aa: CASSLGQGGYGYTF; CDR3nt: TGTGCCAGCAGCCTAGGACAGGGTGGTTATGGCTACACCTTC
v_gene: TRBV7-9; abundance: once; j_gene: TRBJ2-2; d_gene: TRBD2; CDR3aa: CASKIAGQNTGELFF; CDR3nt: TGTGCCAGCAAGATAGCGGGACAGAACACCGGGGAGCTGTTTTTT
v_gene: TRBV2; abundance: -; j_gene: TRBJ1-2; d_gene: -; CDR3aa: CASKERSNYGYTF; CDR3nt: TGTGCCAGCAAAGAAAGAAGCAACTATGGCTACACCTTC
v_gene: TRBV28; abundance: -; j_gene: TRBJ1-1; d_gene: TRBD1; CDR3aa: CASTSPGQGTEAFF; CDR3nt: TGTGCCAGCACCTCTCCGGGACAGGGGACTGAAGCTTTCTTT
v_gene: TRBV2; abundance: -; j_gene: TRBJ1-1; d_gene: TRBD1; CDR3aa: CASRGTANTEAFF; CDR3nt: TGTGCCAGCAGGGGGACAGCGAACACTGAAGCTTTCTTT
v_gene: TRBV27; abundance: -; j_gene: TRBJ1-1; d_gene: -; CDR3aa: CASGKQARIGAFF; CDR3nt: TGTGCCAGCGGTAAACAGGCGCGTATCGGAGCTTTCTTT
v_gene: TRBV10-3; abundance: once; j_gene: TRBJ1-1; d_gene: -; CDR3aa: CAISDSQGNTEAFF; CDR3nt: TGTGCCATCAGTGATTCCCAGGGGAACACTGAAGCTTTCTTT
v_gene: TRBV29-1; abundance: once; j_gene: TRBJ1-1; d_gene: TRBD1; CDR3aa: CSALANRGTGAFF; CDR3nt: TGCAGCGCCCTCGCCAACAGGGGGACTGGAGCTTTCTTT
v_gene: TRBV3-1/TRBV3-2; abundance: -; j_gene: TRBJ2-1; d_gene: TRBD2; CDR3aa: CASASSGGAYNEQFF; CDR3nt: TGTGCCAGTGCCTCTAGCGGGGGGGCCTACAATGAGCAGTTCTTC
v_gene: TRBV7-3; abundance: -; j_gene: TRBJ1-1; d_gene: -; CDR3aa: CASRGGTEAFF; CDR3nt: TGTGCCAGCAGGGGGGGAACTGAAGCTTTCTTT
v_gene: TRBV28; abundance: -; j_gene: TRBJ1-2; d_gene: -; CDR3aa: CASSFSTYGYTF; CDR3nt: TGTGCCAGCAGTTTTAGCACCTATGGCTACACCTTC
v_gene: TRBV3-1/TRBV3-2; abundance: -; j_gene: TRBJ2-1; d_gene: TRBD1; CDR3aa: CASSLPGTGHNEQFF; CDR3nt: TGTGCCAGCAGCTTGCCCGGGACAGGCCACAATGAGCAGTTCTTC
v_gene: TRBV30; abundance: -; j_gene: TRBJ1-2; d_gene: TRBD1; CDR3aa: CASIFGDRGRVNYGYTF; CDR3nt: TGTGCCTCCATCTTTGGGGACAGGGGGCGGGTTAACTATGGCTACACCTTC
v_gene: TRBV11-1; abundance: -; j_gene: TRBJ1-6; d_gene: -; CDR3aa: CASDSGGSNSPLHF; CDR3nt: TGTGCCAGCGATAGTGGCGGGTCAAATTCACCCCTCCACTTT
v_gene: TRBV28; abundance: -; j_gene: TRBJ1-5; d_gene: TRBD1; CDR3aa: CASSWDSSNQPQHF; CDR3nt: TGTGCCAGCAGTTGGGACAGTTCCAATCAGCCCCAGCATTTT
v_gene: TRBV4-2; abundance: many; j_gene: TRBJ2-2; d_gene: -; CDR3aa: CASSQGAGLDNTGELFF; CDR3nt: TGTGCCAGCAGCCAGGGGGCCGGACTAGATAACACCGGGGAGCTGTTTTTT
v_gene: TRBV6-8; abundance: -; j_gene: TRBJ1-6; d_gene: -; CDR3aa: CASRTPRGGYNSPLHF; CDR3nt: TGTGCCAGCAGAACCCCACGGGGGGGCTATAATTCACCCCTCCACTTT
v_gene: TRBV19; abundance: -; j_gene: TRBJ1-1; d_gene: -; CDR3aa: CASSFRNTEAFF; CDR3nt: TGTGCCAGTAGTTTTAGGAACACTGAAGCTTTCTTT
v_gene: TRBV15; abundance: -; j_gene: TRBJ2-1; d_gene: -; CDR3aa: CATSSDRDKRAPMGNEQFF; CDR3nt: TGTGCCACCAGCAGCGACCGGGACAAACGGGCCCCCATGGGGAATGAGCAGTTCTTC
v_gene: TRBV27; abundance: -; j_gene: TRBJ1-1; d_gene: -; CDR3aa: CASSLLGQYEAFF; CDR3nt: TGTGCCAGCAGTCTCCTCGGACAGTATGAAGCTTTCTTT
v_gene: TRBV12-5; abundance: -; j_gene: TRBJ1-1; d_gene: -; CDR3aa: CASGRGNTEAFF; CDR3nt: TGTGCTAGTGGTCGGGGAAACACTGAAGCTTTCTTT
v_gene: TRBV6-1; abundance: -; j_gene: TRBJ1-1; d_gene: -; CDR3aa: CASSEATGANTEAFF; CDR3nt: TGTGCCAGCAGTGAAGCCACAGGAGCGAACACTGAAGCTTTCTTT
v_gene: TRBV4-1; abundance: -; j_gene: TRBJ1-2; d_gene: -; CDR3aa: CASSQDIRGRDGYTF; CDR3nt: TGCGCCAGCAGCCAAGATATCCGAGGGAGGGATGGCTACACCTTC
v_gene: TRBV15; abundance: -; j_gene: TRBJ1-1; d_gene: TRBD1; CDR3aa: CATSSRQGRLDTEAFF; CDR3nt: TGTGCCACCAGCAGTCGACAGGGCAGGCTTGACACTGAAGCTTTCTTT
v_gene: TRBV5-4; abundance: -; j_gene: TRBJ1-2; d_gene: TRBD1; CDR3aa: CASTPTGGNYGYTF; CDR3nt: TGTGCCAGCACCCCGACAGGGGGAAACTATGGCTACACCTTC
v_gene: TRBV7-6; abundance: -; j_gene: TRBJ2-6; d_gene: -; CDR3aa: CASSLGRNVGANVLTF; CDR3nt: TGTGCCAGCAGCTTAGGGCGGAACGTCGGGGCCAACGTCCTGACTTTC
v_gene: TRBV2; abundance: -; j_gene: TRBJ2-1; d_gene: TRBD2; CDR3aa: CASILGGARRQFF; CDR3nt: TGTGCCAGCATCCTGGGAGGGGCACGGAGGCAGTTCTTC
v_gene: TRBV2; abundance: -; j_gene: TRBJ1-1; d_gene: TRBD1; CDR3aa: CASSLDRARTEAFF; CDR3nt: TGTGCCAGTAGCTTGGACAGGGCGAGGACTGAAGCTTTCTTT
v_gene: TRBV3-1/TRBV3-2; abundance: -; j_gene: TRBJ2-7; d_gene: TRBD1; CDR3aa: CASSMTGVEQYF; CDR3nt: TGTGCCAGCAGCATGACAGGGGTCGAGCAGTACTTC
v_gene: TRBV6-1; abundance: -; j_gene: TRBJ2-7; d_gene: TRBD1; CDR3aa: CASSEAGTGGYEQYF; CDR3nt: TGTGCCAGCAGTGAAGCGGGGACAGGGGGCTACGAGCAGTACTTC
v_gene: TRBV6-6; abundance: -; j_gene: TRBJ2-7; d_gene: TRBD2; CDR3aa: CASNKLADYEQYF; CDR3nt: TGTGCCAGCAACAAACTAGCGGACTACGAGCAGTACTTC
v_gene: TRBV30; abundance: -; j_gene: TRBJ1-2; d_gene: -; CDR3aa: CAWSLRGGYTF; CDR3nt: TGTGCCTGGAGCCTCAGGGGTGGCTACACCTTC
v_gene: TRBV6-5; abundance: -; j_gene: TRBJ2-7; d_gene: -; CDR3aa: CASSGGLRWEQYF; CDR3nt: TGTGCCAGCTCCGGAGGCCTCCGTTGGGAGCAGTACTTC
v_gene: TRBV3-1/TRBV3-2; abundance: few; j_gene: TRBJ1-4; d_gene: TRBD1; CDR3aa: CASSQVFRGTNEKLFF; CDR3nt: TGTGCCAGCAGCCAAGTATTCAGGGGGACTAATGAAAAACTGTTTTTT
v_gene: TRBV11-2; abundance: -; j_gene: TRBJ2-1; d_gene: -; CDR3aa: CASRAYNEQFF; CDR3nt: TGTGCCAGTCGGGCCTACAATGAGCAGTTCTTC
v_gene: TRBV5-4; abundance: -; j_gene: TRBJ2-5; d_gene: -; CDR3aa: CASRLDGQETQYF; CDR3nt: TGTGCCAGCAGACTCGACGGGCAAGAGACCCAGTACTTC
v_gene: TRBV5-1; abundance: -; j_gene: TRBJ2-7; d_gene: TRBD1; CDR3aa: CASSDTGGSDEQYF; CDR3nt: TGCGCCAGCAGCGACACAGGGGGCAGCGACGAGCAGTACTTC
v_gene: TRBV5-1; abundance: -; j_gene: TRBJ2-6; d_gene: TRBD1; CDR3aa: CASSWGTGGGFSSGANVLTF; CDR3nt: TGCGCCAGCAGCTGGGGGACAGGGGGAGGGTTCAGCTCTGGGGCCAACGTCCTGACTTTC